These 11 T cell receptor beta chains originate from one sample sequenced in a study of blood T cells in healthy people across ages. PCR was performed a second time for 7 to 11 cycles using a sample-barcoded 5' primer and a J-beta primer mix. TCRdb re-derived calls from the 5' RACE reads in MiXCR, one entry per CDR3 protein. This table holds about a million distinct CDR3 sequences, approximately 38% found once. The sequencing sample was made of blood. These receptors came from a man between 18 and 29 years old in good health.

J is TRBJ2-1 and V is TRBV4-3, with 7 bases lining up with TRBD1. This CDR3 has 18 residues. Trimming at V came to 1 base and at J to 4 bases, leaving 13 bases not matched to a gene. Germline values: CDR1 LGHNA, CDR2 YSLEER. The CDR3 bases are TGCGCCAGCAGCCAAGTAAACCCCCGGGACAGCGAATACAATGAGCAGTTCTTC. This sequence encodes CASSQVNPRDSEYNEQFF.

The rearrangement joins TRBV30 to TRBJ1-2; maybe TRBD1 (5 bases). The CDR3 has 16 residues. Germline V lookup: CDR1 GTSNPN, CDR2 SVGIG (reference sequence). Trimming pared 0 bases from V and 4 bases from J, leaving 18 bases between. The CDR3 DNA is TGTGCCTGGAGTGTACGCCGACGGGGCCTCCTCTATGGCTACACCTTC. This sequence encodes CAWSVRRRGLLYGYTF.

CDR3 amino acids: CASSLGPQGANEKLFF. In DNA form, the CDR3 reads TGTGCCAGCAGCTTAGGCCCACAGGGGGCTAATGAAAAACTGTTTTTT. The chain combines TRBV7-2 with TRBJ1-4, with 8 bases that match TRBD1. J lost 3 bases, V lost 1 base, and 4 bases had no gene match. The germline V gene has CDR1 SGHTA and CDR2 FQGNSA. The CDR3 contains 16 residues.

The rearrangement joins TRBV20-1 to TRBJ2-3, with D unresolved. V lost 5 bases to trimming and J lost 4 bases, with 19 bases between them. The CDR3 is 15 amino acids. The germline gives CDR1 DFQATT, CDR2 SNEGSKA (reference sequence). CDR3 bases: TGCAGTGCTGCTGGGCCCTACGACGGCGCAGATACGCAGTATTTT. Translating gives CSAAGPYDGADTQYF.

The chain employs TRBV3-1 and TRBJ2-7; D is possibly TRBD1 or TRBD2 (5 bases each). Trimming cost V 7 bases and J 4 bases, with 14 bases left between them. The CDR3 spans 13 residues. Germline CDR1 and CDR2: LGHDT and YNNKEL (reference sequence). CDR3 in DNA: TGTGCCAGCACCACCCACGGGGCTTACGAGCAGTACTTC. Its protein is CASTTHGAYEQYF.

As to this clonotype: The germline gene is not matched at one end of the junction; a read error may be the cause. The rearrangement links TRBV4-3 to TRBJ1-1, with D unclear. The CDR3 loop spans 14 amino acids. Per the germline V gene, CDR1 is LGHNA and CDR2 is YSLEER. The chain's CDR3 is CTSSQEGGNTEAFF. CDR3 bases: TGCACCAGCAGCCAAGAAGGCGGGAACACTGAAGCTTTCTTT.

The table lists this clonotype with a few counts. The genes are TRBV7-8 and TRBJ1-1; D is possibly TRBD1 (6 bases). This CDR3 comprises 14 residues. The V end lost 3 bases, the J end lost 5 bases, and 13 bases lay between the germline ends. Germline assignment: CDR1 SGHVS and CDR2 FQNEAQ. CDR3 DNA: TGTGCCAGCAGCTTTGGGGGGCGGGAGACTGAAGCTTTCTTT. Translated: CASSFGGRETEAFF.

The CDR3 nucleotides are TGTGCCAGCAGTCCTAGGGACCTATACGAGCAGTACTTC. As protein: CASSPRDLYEQYF. V usage is TRBV12-3 or TRBV12-4 and J usage is TRBJ2-7; D could derive from TRBD1 or TRBD2 (5 bases each). There are 13 residues in the CDR3. Trimming took off 5 bases at V and 4 bases at J, with 12 bases between the two ends.

This clonotype has a single count. V is TRBV20-1 and J is TRBJ1-3; 8 nucleotides agree with TRBD1. J was trimmed by 2 bases and V by 0 bases; bases with no gene match: 6. Germline V gives CDR1 DFQATT, CDR2 SNEGSKA (reference sequence). CDR3 size: 16 residues. The CDR3 DNA is TGCAGTGCTAGAGATGGGCAGGGGGCCACTGGAAACACCATATATTTT. This translates into CSARDGQGATGNTIYF.

About this clonotype itself: This may be a read error: a much more frequent sequence differs by one nucleotide. The V gene is TRBV7-8, the J gene TRBJ1-2; a weak D match, TRBD1 (6 bases). The CDR3 spans 16 residues. Germline CDR1 and CDR2: SGHVS and FQNEAQ. Trimming took off 3 bases at V and 5 bases at J, with 19 bases between the two ends. This CDR3 reads CASSFSVGGRGYGYTF. As DNA, the CDR3 is TGTGCCAGCAGCTTTAGTGTTGGGGGGAGGGGGTATGGCTACACCTTC. Full variable domain (rest looked up from reference TRBV7-8 and TRBJ1-2): GAGVSQSPRYKVAKRGQDVALRCDPISGHVSLFWYQQALGQGPEFLTYFQNEAQLDKSGLPSDRFFAERPEGSVSTLKIQRTQQEDSAVYLCASSFSVGGRGYGYTFGSGTRLTVV.

The chain uses TRBV5-1 and TRBJ1-1, with a possible D match to TRBD1 (5 bases). Per the germline V gene, CDR1 is SGHRS and CDR2 is YFSETQ. The V end was cut by 4 bases, the J end by 1 base, with 11 bases between. The CDR3 runs 14 residues. CDR3 nucleotide sequence: TGCGCCAGCAGCGCCCAGGGACGGAACACTGAAGCTTTCTTT. Translation gives CASSAQGRNTEAFF.